Sequencing of this T cell receptor beta chain was carried out in a study of blood T cell repertoires in COVID-19. Study-level information: Donors in the United States, Italy and Spain gave samples during acute or convalescent COVID-19. From T cells, B-cell-depleted T cells, or PBMCs came the material, which was cDNA or gDNA.

This clone has only a few counts. Authors' processing steps: By means of reference gene primer amplification, nucleated cell counts were estimated. Using immunoSEQ multiplex PCR, the repertoire was profiled, and TCRdb retains in-frame clones only, with some absent. That table supplies the V and J calls and clone size; D and trimming were determined from the DNA. Of some 210,000 clones in the sample, 84% were seen once. Per the germline V gene, CDR1 is KGHDR and CDR2 is SFDVKD. Trimming removed 4 bases from V and 5 bases from J; junction bases left unmatched: 8. The CDR3 extends over 15 amino acids. This rearrangement joins TRBV24-1 to TRBJ1-2, with 8 bases lining up with TRBD1. Specimen: peripheral blood. This clonotype was obtained from a human donor in a cohort sampled during active COVID-19. The CDR3 nucleotides read TGTGCCACCAGTGACCCTGCCGGGACAGGTTATGGCTACACCTTC. It translates to CATSDPAGTGYGYTF.